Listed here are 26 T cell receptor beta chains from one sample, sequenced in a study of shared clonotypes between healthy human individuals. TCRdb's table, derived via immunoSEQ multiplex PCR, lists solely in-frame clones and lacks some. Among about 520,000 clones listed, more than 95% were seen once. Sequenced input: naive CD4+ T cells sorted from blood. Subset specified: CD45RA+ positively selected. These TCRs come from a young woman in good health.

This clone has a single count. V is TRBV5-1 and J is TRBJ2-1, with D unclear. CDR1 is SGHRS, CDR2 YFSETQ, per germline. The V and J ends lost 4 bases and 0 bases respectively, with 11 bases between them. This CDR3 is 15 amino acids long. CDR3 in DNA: TGCGCCAGCAGCCCGGCCCCCGGCTCCTACAATGAGCAGTTCTTC. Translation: CASSPAPGSYNEQFF.

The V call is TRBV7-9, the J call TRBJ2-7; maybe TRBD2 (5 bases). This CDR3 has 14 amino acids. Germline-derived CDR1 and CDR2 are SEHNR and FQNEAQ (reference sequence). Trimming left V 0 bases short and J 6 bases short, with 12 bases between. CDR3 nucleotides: TGTGCCAGCAGCTTAGCGGGAGTCAACCGCGAGCAGTACTTC. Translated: CASSLAGVNREQYF. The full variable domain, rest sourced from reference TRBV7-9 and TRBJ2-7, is DTGVSQNPRHKITKRGQNVTFRCDPISEHNRLYWYRQTLGQGPEFLTYFQNEAQLEKSRLLSDRFSAERPKGSFSTLEIQRTEQGDSAMYLCASSLAGVNREQYFGPGTRLTVT.

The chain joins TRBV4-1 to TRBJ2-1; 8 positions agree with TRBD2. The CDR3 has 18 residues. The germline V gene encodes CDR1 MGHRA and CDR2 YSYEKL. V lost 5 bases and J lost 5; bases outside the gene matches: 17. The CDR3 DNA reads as TGCGCCAGCAGCAACAAGAGAATCTGGCGGGAGGTCAACAATGAGCAGTTCTTC. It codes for CASSNKRIWREVNNEQFF.

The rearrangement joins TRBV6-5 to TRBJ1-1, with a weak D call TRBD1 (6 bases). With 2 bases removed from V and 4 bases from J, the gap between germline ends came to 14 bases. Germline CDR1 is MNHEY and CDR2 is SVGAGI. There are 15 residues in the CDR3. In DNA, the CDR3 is TGTGCCAGCAGTTACGCCTCAAGGGGGATCACTGAAGCTTTCTTT. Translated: CASSYASRGITEAFF.

CDR3 DNA sequence: TGTGCCAGCAAATCCGCGTCGGGGTCAGGGGGGGAGCAGTACTTC. Its protein product is CASKSASGSGGEQYF. The chain uses TRBV27 and TRBJ2-5, with D perhaps being TRBD1 or TRBD2 (7 bases each). The length of the CDR3 is 15 residues. CDR1 is MNHEY, CDR2 SMNVEV, per germline (reference sequence). V dropped 7 bases and J dropped 11 bases, with 26 bases sitting between them.

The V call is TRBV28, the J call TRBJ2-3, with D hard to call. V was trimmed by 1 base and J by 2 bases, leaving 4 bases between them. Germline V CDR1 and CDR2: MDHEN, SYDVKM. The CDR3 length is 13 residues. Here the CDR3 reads CASSLSPTDTQYF. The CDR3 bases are TGTGCCAGCAGTTTATCCCCCACAGATACGCAGTATTTT. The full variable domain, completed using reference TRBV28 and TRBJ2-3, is DVKVTQSSRYLVKRTGEKVFLECVQDMDHENMFWYRQDPGLGLRLIYFSYDVKMKEKGDIPEGYSVSREKKERFSLILESASTNQTSMYLCASSLSPTDTQYFGPGTRLTVL.

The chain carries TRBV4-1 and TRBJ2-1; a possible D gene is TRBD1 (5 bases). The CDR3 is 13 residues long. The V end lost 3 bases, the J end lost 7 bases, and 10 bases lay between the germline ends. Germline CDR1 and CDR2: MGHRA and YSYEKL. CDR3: CASSHIWTNEQFF. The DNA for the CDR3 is TGCGCCAGCAGCCATATTTGGACAAATGAGCAGTTCTTC.

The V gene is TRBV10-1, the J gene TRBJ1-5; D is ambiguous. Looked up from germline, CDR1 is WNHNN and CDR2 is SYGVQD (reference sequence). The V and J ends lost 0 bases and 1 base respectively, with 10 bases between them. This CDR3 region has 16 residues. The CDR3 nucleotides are TGCGCCAGCAGTGAGTCGACCTGGTCGAGCAATCAGCCCCAGCATTTT. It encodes CASSESTWSSNQPQHF.

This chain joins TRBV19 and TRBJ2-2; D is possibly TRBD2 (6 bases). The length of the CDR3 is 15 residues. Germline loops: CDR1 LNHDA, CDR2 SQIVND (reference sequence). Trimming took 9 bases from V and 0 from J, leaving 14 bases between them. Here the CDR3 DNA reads TGTGCCAGCCGCCGGTGGGGGGCGAACACCGGGGAGCTGTTTTTT. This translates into CASRRWGANTGELFF.

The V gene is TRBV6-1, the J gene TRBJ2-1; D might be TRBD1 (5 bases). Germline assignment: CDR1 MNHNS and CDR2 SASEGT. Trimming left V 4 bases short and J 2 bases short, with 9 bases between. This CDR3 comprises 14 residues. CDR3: CASSGDSPYNEQFF. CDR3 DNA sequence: TGTGCCAGCAGTGGTGACAGTCCCTACAATGAGCAGTTCTTC.

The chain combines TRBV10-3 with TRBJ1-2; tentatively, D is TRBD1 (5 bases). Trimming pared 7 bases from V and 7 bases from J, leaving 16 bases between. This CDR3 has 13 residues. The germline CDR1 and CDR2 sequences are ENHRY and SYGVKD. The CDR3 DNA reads TGTGCCATCAAGGGAACAGGTTCTGGTGGCTACACCTTC. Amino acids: CAIKGTGSGGYTF.

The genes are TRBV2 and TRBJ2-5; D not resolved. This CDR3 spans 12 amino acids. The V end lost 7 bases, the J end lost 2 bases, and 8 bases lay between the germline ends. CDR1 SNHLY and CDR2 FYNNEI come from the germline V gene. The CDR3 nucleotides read TGTGCCAGCAAGGAGCAACAAGAGACCCAGTACTTC. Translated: CASKEQQETQYF.

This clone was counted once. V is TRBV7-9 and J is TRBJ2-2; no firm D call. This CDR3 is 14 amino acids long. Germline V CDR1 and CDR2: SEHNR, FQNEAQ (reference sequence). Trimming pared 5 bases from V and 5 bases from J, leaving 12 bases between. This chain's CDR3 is CASSPFDGTGELFF. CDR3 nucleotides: TGTGCCAGCAGCCCCTTTGACGGAACCGGGGAGCTGTTTTTT.

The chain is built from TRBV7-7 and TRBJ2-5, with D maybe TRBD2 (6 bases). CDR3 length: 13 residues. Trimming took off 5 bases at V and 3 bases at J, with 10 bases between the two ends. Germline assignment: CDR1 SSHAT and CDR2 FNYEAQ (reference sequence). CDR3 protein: CASSQGLEETQYF. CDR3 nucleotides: TGTGCCAGCAGCCAGGGACTGGAAGAGACCCAGTACTTC.

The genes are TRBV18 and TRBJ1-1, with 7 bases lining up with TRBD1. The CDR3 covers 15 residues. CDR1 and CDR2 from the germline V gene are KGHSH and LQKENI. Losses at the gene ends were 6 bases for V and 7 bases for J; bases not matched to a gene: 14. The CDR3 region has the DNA TGTGCCAGCTCTCCCCGACCTACAGGGGATCTTGAAGCTTTCTTT. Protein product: CASSPRPTGDLEAFF.

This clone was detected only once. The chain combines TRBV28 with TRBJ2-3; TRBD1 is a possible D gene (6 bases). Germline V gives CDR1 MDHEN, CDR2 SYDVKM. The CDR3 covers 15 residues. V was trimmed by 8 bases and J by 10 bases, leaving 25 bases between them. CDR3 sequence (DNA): TGTGCCAGCTCCTCACAGGGAAGGCAAAGGGATGCGCAGTATTTT. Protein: CASSSQGRQRDAQYF. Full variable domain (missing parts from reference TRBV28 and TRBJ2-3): DVKVTQSSRYLVKRTGEKVFLECVQDMDHENMFWYRQDPGLGLRLIYFSYDVKMKEKGDIPEGYSVSREKKERFSLILESASTNQTSMYLCASSSQGRQRDAQYFGPGTRLTVL.

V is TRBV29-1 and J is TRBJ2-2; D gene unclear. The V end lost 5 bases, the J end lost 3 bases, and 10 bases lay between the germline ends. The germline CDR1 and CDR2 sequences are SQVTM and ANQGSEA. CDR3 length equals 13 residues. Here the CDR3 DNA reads TGCAGCGTTTGGGTCGGGTACACCGGGGAGCTGTTTTTT. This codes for CSVWVGYTGELFF.

CDR3 DNA sequence: TGTGCCAGCAGCCGCGGGACTAGCGAGGCCTACGAGCAGTACTTC. Translation: CASSRGTSEAYEQYF. This sequence joins TRBV4-2 and TRBJ2-7; 10 bases are a match to TRBD2. The CDR3 sequence is 15 residues long. Germline loops: CDR1 LGHNA, CDR2 YNFKEQ. The V gene end was trimmed by 4 bases and the J gene end by 2 bases; junction bases not matched to a gene: 5.

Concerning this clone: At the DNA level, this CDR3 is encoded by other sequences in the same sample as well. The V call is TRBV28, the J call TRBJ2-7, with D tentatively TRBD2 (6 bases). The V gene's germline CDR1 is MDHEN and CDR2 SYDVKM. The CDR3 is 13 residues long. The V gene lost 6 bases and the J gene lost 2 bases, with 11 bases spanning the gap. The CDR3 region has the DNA TGTGCCAGCAGCCTCACGGGGGCCTACGAGCAGTACTTC. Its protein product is CASSLTGAYEQYF.

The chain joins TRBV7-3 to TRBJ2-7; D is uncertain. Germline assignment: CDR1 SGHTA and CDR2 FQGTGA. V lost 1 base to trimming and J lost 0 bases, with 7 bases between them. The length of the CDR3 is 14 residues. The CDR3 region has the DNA TGTGCCAGCAGCTTAAGTGCGGACTCCTACGAGCAGTACTTC. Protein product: CASSLSADSYEQYF.

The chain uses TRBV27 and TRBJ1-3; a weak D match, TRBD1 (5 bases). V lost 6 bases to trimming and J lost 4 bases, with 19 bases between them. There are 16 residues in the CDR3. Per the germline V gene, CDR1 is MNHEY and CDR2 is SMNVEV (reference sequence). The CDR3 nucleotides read TGTGCCAGCAGCCCCAGGCCGGGGGTTGGAGGAAACACCATATATTTT. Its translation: CASSPRPGVGGNTIYF.

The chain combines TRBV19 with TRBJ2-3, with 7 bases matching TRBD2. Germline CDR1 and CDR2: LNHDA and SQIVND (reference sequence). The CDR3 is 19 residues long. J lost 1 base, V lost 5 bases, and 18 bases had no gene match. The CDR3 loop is CASSYRTGTTLTRTDTQYF. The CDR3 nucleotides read TGTGCCAGTAGTTACAGAACCGGGACTACCTTGACCCGCACAGATACGCAGTATTTT.

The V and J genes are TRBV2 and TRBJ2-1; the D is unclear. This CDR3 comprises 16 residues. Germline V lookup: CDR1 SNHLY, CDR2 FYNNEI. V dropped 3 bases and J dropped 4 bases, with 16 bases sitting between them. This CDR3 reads CASSDRTPHGYNEQFF. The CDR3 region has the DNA TGTGCCAGCAGTGATCGGACCCCCCATGGGTACAATGAGCAGTTCTTC. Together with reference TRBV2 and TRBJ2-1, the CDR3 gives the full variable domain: EPEVTQTPSHQVTQMGQEVILRCVPISNHLYFYWYRQILGQKVEFLVSFYNNEISEKSEIFDDQFSVERPDGSNFTLKIRSTKLEDSAMYFCASSDRTPHGYNEQFFGPGTRLTVL.

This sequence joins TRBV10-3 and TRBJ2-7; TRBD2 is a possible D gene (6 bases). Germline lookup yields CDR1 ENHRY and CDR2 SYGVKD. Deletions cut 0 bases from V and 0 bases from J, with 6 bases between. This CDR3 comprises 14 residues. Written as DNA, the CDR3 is TGTGCCATCAGTGAGTCTAGCGGCTCCTACGAGCAGTACTTC. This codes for CAISESSGSYEQYF.

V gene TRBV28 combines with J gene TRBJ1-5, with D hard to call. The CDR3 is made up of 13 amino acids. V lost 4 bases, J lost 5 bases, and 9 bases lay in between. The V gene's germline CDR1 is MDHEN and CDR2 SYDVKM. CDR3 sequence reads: CASSWGTDQPQHF. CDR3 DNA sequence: TGTGCCAGCAGTTGGGGTACGGATCAGCCCCAGCATTTT.

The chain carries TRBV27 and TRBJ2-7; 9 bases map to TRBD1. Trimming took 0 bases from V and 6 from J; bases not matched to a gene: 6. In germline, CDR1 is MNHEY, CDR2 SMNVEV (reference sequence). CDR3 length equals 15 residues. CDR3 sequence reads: CASSLSDRGVGEQYF. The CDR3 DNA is TGTGCCAGCAGTTTATCGGACAGGGGTGTTGGCGAGCAGTACTTC.